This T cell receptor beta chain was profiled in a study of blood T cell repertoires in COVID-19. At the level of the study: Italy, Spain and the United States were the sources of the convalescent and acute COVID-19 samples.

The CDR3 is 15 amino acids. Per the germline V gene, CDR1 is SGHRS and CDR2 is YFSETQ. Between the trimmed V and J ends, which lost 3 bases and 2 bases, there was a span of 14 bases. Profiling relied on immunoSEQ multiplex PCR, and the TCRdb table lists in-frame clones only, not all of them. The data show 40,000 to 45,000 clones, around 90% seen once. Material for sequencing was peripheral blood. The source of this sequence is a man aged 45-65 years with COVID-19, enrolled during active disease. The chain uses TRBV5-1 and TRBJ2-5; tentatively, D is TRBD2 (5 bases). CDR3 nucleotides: TGCGCCAGCAGCTCGACCGAGCGGATACAAGAGACCCAGTACTTC. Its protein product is CASSSTERIQETQYF.